These T cell receptor beta chains were read from a single sample in a study of cytomegalovirus exposure and HLA in healthy donors. The table came from immunoSEQ multiplex PCR; TCRdb's copy has only in-frame clones and leaves some out. The sample yields under 200,000 clones, approximately 96% seen once. What was sequenced was PBMCs. These receptors were collected from a woman between 18 and 29 years old in good health and CMV-seronegative. Each CDR3 is given with its conserved first and last residue. The D gene is left open where the match is weak. Clone size is stated in some rows and not others, as once, few, many or a class when expanded.

cdr3_aa cdr3_nt j_call v_call clone_size cdr3_length d_call
CASSHKAGGTYEQYF TGCGCCAGCAGCCATAAGGCGGGCGGTACCTACGAGCAGTACTTC TRBJ2-7 TRBV4-3 NA 15 NA
CASSLAPQRQTDNEQYF TGTGCCAGCAGCTTAGCCCCCCAGCGGCAAACTGACAACGAGCAGTACTTC TRBJ2-7 TRBV11-2 NA 17 NA
CASSQYNEQFF TGTGCCAGCAGTCAATACAATGAGCAGTTCTTC TRBJ2-1 TRBV6-1 few 11 NA
CASSPPGGLNTEAFF TGTGCCAGCAGCCCCCCAGGGGGCCTGAACACTGAAGCTTTCTTT TRBJ1-1 TRBV11-2 NA 15 TRBD1
CASSQDRDYNEQFF TGCGCCAGCAGCCAAGACCGGGACTACAATGAGCAGTTCTTC TRBJ2-1 TRBV4-1 NA 14 NA
CASSDYTGTAGNTIYF TGTGCCAGTAGTGATTATACCGGGACAGCTGGAAACACCATATATTTT TRBJ1-3 TRBV19 NA 16 TRBD1
CASSVGRGLSSYNSPLHF TGTGCCAGCAGCGTAGGTAGGGGCCTCAGCTCCTATAATTCACCCCTCCACTTT TRBJ1-6 TRBV9 NA 18 NA
CASSSQGASSYEQYF TGTGCCAGCAGTTCACAGGGTGCCTCCTCCTACGAGCAGTACTTC TRBJ2-7 TRBV6-1 NA 15 NA
CASHRGPNEKLFF TGTGCCTCACACAGGGGGCCTAATGAAAAACTGTTTTTT TRBJ1-4 TRBV6-5 NA 13 TRBD1
CASSLWGNEQYF TGTGCCAGCAGCTTATGGGGCAACGAGCAGTACTTC TRBJ2-7 TRBV5-4 NA 12 NA
CASSPSPQPRAVQETQYF TGCGCCAGCAGCCCCTCCCCCCAACCCAGGGCGGTCCAAGAGACCCAGTACTTC TRBJ2-5 TRBV5-1 NA 18 NA
CASSWDRLNTEAFF TGTGCCAGCAGCTGGGACAGACTGAACACTGAAGCTTTCTTT TRBJ1-1 TRBV7-2 NA 14 TRBD1
CASRGNSNQPQHF TGCGCCAGCAGGGGCAATAGCAATCAGCCCCAGCATTTT TRBJ1-5 TRBV10-2 NA 13 NA
CASSQDPRGTGELFF TGTGCCAGCAGCCAAGATCCCAGGGGGACCGGGGAGCTGTTTTTT TRBJ2-2 TRBV4-2 NA 15 TRBD1
CASSVGGPRGTDTQYF TGTGCCAGCAGCGTGGGGGGACCCAGGGGGACAGATACGCAGTATTTT TRBJ2-3 TRBV5-5 NA 16 NA
CASSERNRPNEKLFF TGTGCCAGCAGCGAAAGAAACAGGCCTAATGAAAAACTGTTTTTT TRBJ1-4 TRBV5-6 NA 15 NA
CASSQARGARTEAFF TGTGCCAGCAGCCAAGCGCGGGGGGCGCGGACTGAAGCTTTCTTT TRBJ1-1 TRBV14 NA 15 NA
CATSRWTGVNTEAFF TGTGCCACCAGCAGATGGACAGGAGTTAACACTGAAGCTTTCTTT TRBJ1-1 TRBV15 NA 15 TRBD1
CASVAGQTSLEQYF TGTGCCAGTGTAGCGGGACAGACGAGTCTCGAGCAGTACTTC TRBJ2-7 TRBV2 NA 14 NA
CASSSDEEVNVDTQYF TGTGCCAGCTCCTCAGACGAGGAGGTTAACGTGGATACGCAGTATTTT TRBJ2-3 TRBV18 NA 16 NA
CASSLVGGRHGYTF TGTGCCAGCAGCTTAGTGGGAGGAAGGCATGGCTACACCTTC TRBJ1-2 TRBV7-9 NA 14 NA
CASSTHRLAGRETQYF TGTGCCAGTAGCACCCACCGACTAGCGGGGCGAGAGACCCAGTACTTC TRBJ2-5 TRBV19 NA 16 TRBD2
CASSYQGATKNIQYF TGTGCCAGCAGCTACCAGGGGGCGACCAAAAACATTCAGTACTTC TRBJ2-4 TRBV5-4 NA 15 TRBD1
CASSELRQGDGYTF TGTGCCAGCAGTGAACTAAGGCAGGGTGATGGCTACACCTTC TRBJ1-2 TRBV2 NA 14 NA
CASSDRNTGELFF TGCGCCAGCAGTGACAGGAACACCGGGGAGCTGTTTTTT TRBJ2-2 TRBV10-2 NA 13 NA
CASSLVKNGLQNSPLHF TGTGCCAGCAGCTTAGTCAAAAATGGGCTCCAAAATTCACCCCTCCACTTT TRBJ1-6 TRBV7-2 NA 17 NA